One sample yielded the 32 T cell receptor beta chains listed below, sequenced in a study of cytomegalovirus exposure and HLA in healthy donors. Clones were read by immunoSEQ multiplex PCR, and TCRdb kept only the in-frame ones, dropping some. Found here are under 400,000 clones, 86% of them singletons; the top ten hold around 0.8%. The sequenced sample consisted of PBMCs. These receptors were obtained from a woman aged 18-30 years in good health and CMV-seronegative.

The rearrangement uses TRBV5-6 and TRBJ1-3; D gene uncertain. V shed 3 bases and J shed 1 base, with 17 bases lying between them. This CDR3 region has 17 residues. CDR1 and CDR2 (germline): SGHDT, YYEEEE. CDR3 nucleotide sequence: TGTGCCAGCAGCTGGCTGTCCTCACGGACTTCTGGAAACACCATATATTTT. This encodes CASSWLSSRTSGNTIYF.

J is TRBJ2-7 and V is TRBV2, with D tentatively TRBD1 (6 bases). The CDR3 is made up of 14 amino acids. Trimming took off 6 bases at V and 1 base at J, with 13 bases between the two ends. Germline V gene sequence: CDR1 SNHLY, CDR2 FYNNEI. The CDR3 reads CASRRTELSYEQYF. The CDR3 DNA reads TGTGCCAGCAGACGGACAGAACTATCCTACGAGCAGTACTTC.

V and J are TRBV6-1 and TRBJ1-2, with D maybe TRBD1 (6 bases). The CDR3 length is 11 residues. The V gene lost 8 bases and the J gene lost 5 bases, with 9 bases spanning the gap. The germline CDR1 and CDR2 sequences are MNHNS and SASEGT. The CDR3 sequence: CASAGEYGYTF. DNA of the CDR3: TGTGCCAGCGCAGGGGAATATGGCTACACCTTC.

CDR3 sequence (DNA): TGTGCCAGCAGGACAGCGGGAGTCCCCTACGAGCAGTACTTC. This translates into CASRTAGVPYEQYF. The V and J genes are TRBV28 and TRBJ2-7, with 8 nucleotides matching TRBD2. Germline CDR1 and CDR2: MDHEN and SYDVKM. The CDR3 has 14 amino acids. The J segment lost 2 bases and the V segment lost 6 bases, leaving 6 bases of the junction unmatched.

The chain recombines TRBV4-1 with TRBJ2-1; unclear D gene. Looked up from germline, CDR1 is MGHRA and CDR2 is YSYEKL. The CDR3 runs to 16 residues. V lost 0 bases to trimming and J lost 4 bases, with 13 bases between them. The DNA of the CDR3 is TGCGCCAGCAGCCAAGAATTTTCTACCGCTTACAATGAGCAGTTCTTC. It encodes CASSQEFSTAYNEQFF.

The chain couples TRBV9 to TRBJ1-1; no firm D call. The germline V and J ends were trimmed by 5 bases and 3 bases, with 8 bases remaining between them. The CDR3 extends over 12 amino acids. Per the germline V gene, CDR1 is SGDLS and CDR2 is YYNGEE. The CDR3 DNA reads as TGTGCCAGCAGTTCCGAGGACACTGAAGCTTTCTTT. Translated: CASSSEDTEAFF.

The V gene is TRBV9, the J gene TRBJ2-7; 13 bases map to TRBD2. This CDR3 has 14 amino acids. V gave up 3 bases and J gave up 5 bases; unmatched junction bases: 2. Germline V gene data show CDR1 as SGDLS and CDR2 as YYNGEE. The CDR3, as DNA: TGTGCCAGCAGCGCGGGACTAGCGGGAAACGAGCAGTACTTC. It translates to CASSAGLAGNEQYF.

This chain uses TRBV19 with TRBJ1-2; D uncertain. The CDR3 has 14 amino acids. V lost 3 bases and J lost 4, with 12 bases in between. Germline CDR1 reads LNHDA; CDR2 reads SQIVND (reference sequence). CDR3 region: CASSIPRTSYGYTF. CDR3 DNA sequence: TGTGCCAGTAGTATCCCCAGAACATCCTATGGCTACACCTTC.

The chain carries TRBV27 and TRBJ2-1, with D possibly matching TRBD2 (6 bases). Germline V gene lookup returns CDR1 MNHEY and CDR2 SMNVEV (reference sequence). This CDR3 region has 14 residues. Trimming took 3 bases from V and 6 from J, leaving 12 bases between them. The chain's CDR3 is CASSLGVEGNEQFF. The CDR3 nucleotides are TGTGCCAGCAGTTTGGGGGTGGAGGGCAATGAGCAGTTCTTC.

The V call is TRBV30, the J call TRBJ2-1, with D possibly TRBD2 on 6 matching bases. The germline V gene encodes CDR1 GTSNPN and CDR2 SVGIG (reference sequence). Deletions cut 8 bases from V and 0 bases from J, with 11 bases between. The CDR3 sequence is 13 residues long. CDR3 amino acids: CARRGSSYNEQFF. CDR3 in DNA: TGTGCCCGCCGGGGGAGCTCCTACAATGAGCAGTTCTTC.

The sample holds one count of this clone. This chain connects TRBV28 to TRBJ1-2; D possibly corresponds to TRBD1 (5 bases). V lost 3 bases and J lost 5, with 10 bases in between. The CDR3 runs 13 residues. Per the germline V gene, CDR1 is MDHEN and CDR2 is SYDVKM. CDR3 sequence reads: CASSLGLSYGYTF. The CDR3 DNA follows: TGTGCCAGCAGTTTGGGACTTTCGTATGGCTACACCTTC.

V gene TRBV4-1 combines with J gene TRBJ1-2; 8 bases map to TRBD1. The V segment lost 8 bases and the J segment 4 bases; nucleotides outside the gene matches: 3. CDR3 size: 12 residues. Germline CDR1 is MGHRA and CDR2 is YSYEKL. The CDR3 here is CASGQGVYGYTF. The CDR3 bases are TGCGCCAGCGGACAGGGAGTCTATGGCTACACCTTC.

V and J are TRBV10-3 and TRBJ1-1; D not certain. There are 12 residues in the CDR3. Trimming removed 4 bases from V and 4 bases from J, with 7 bases in between. Germline V gives CDR1 ENHRY, CDR2 SYGVKD. The CDR3 is CAISATGTEAFF. The CDR3 bases are TGTGCCATCAGTGCTACGGGCACTGAAGCTTTCTTT.

The chain has TRBV19 and TRBJ1-1, with D perhaps matching TRBD1 (5 bases). Germline V gives CDR1 LNHDA, CDR2 SQIVND (reference sequence). This CDR3 is 14 amino acids long. The V and J ends lost 7 bases and 3 bases respectively, with 15 bases between them. The CDR3 DNA reads as TGTGCCAGTACTCGGGGACGGGGGGACACTGAAGCTTTCTTT. This translates into CASTRGRGDTEAFF.

V is TRBV11-2 and J is TRBJ2-1; D possibly corresponds to TRBD1 (5 bases). V shed 4 bases and J shed 9 bases, with 19 bases lying between them. The CDR3 is 15 residues long. Germline assignment: CDR1 SGHAT and CDR2 FQNNGV. CDR3 in DNA: TGTGCCAGCAGCTCCGGCCTACTCCGTACAGGTGAGCAGTTCTTC. Translated, it gives CASSSGLLRTGEQFF.

The chain carries TRBV6-5 and TRBJ2-2; 9 bases are shared with TRBD2. V shed 7 bases and J 3 bases; nucleotides not matched to a gene: 3. This CDR3 contains 14 residues. In germline, CDR1 is MNHEY, CDR2 SVGAGI. In DNA form, the CDR3 reads TGTGCCAGCAATAGCGGGGGATACACCGGGGAGCTGTTTTTT. Translated, it gives CASNSGGYTGELFF.

The rearrangement links TRBV7-9 to TRBJ1-2; D remains unclear. V lost 0 bases and J lost 6, with 5 bases in between. The germline V gene encodes CDR1 SEHNR and CDR2 FQNEAQ (reference sequence). CDR3 length: 12 residues. DNA for the CDR3: TGTGCCAGCAGCTTAGCGAGGGATGGCTACACCTTC. It is translated as CASSLARDGYTF. The complete variable domain, with remaining parts taken from reference TRBV7-9 and TRBJ1-2, reads DTGVSQNPRHKITKRGQNVTFRCDPISEHNRLYWYRQTLGQGPEFLTYFQNEAQLEKSRLLSDRFSAERPKGSFSTLEIQRTEQGDSAMYLCASSLARDGYTFGSGTRLTVV.

This chain links TRBV20-1 with TRBJ2-7; 10 bases agree with TRBD2. After removal of 6 bases from V and 12 bases from J, the junction contained 2 bases not matched to a gene. This CDR3 contains 9 residues. Germline values: CDR1 DFQATT, CDR2 SNEGSKA (reference sequence). The CDR3 is CSASSGRYF. Written as DNA, the CDR3 is TGCAGTGCATCTAGCGGGAGGTACTTC.

This chain uses TRBV5-1 with TRBJ2-1; possibly TRBD2 for D (5 bases). The germline gives CDR1 SGHRS, CDR2 YFSETQ. Trimming shortened V by 5 bases and J by 0 bases, and 15 bases separated the two germline ends. The CDR3 spans 16 residues. The CDR3 region has the DNA TGCGCCAGCAGACGTGGACTTTCTAGCTCCTACAATGAGCAGTTCTTC. It codes for CASRRGLSSSYNEQFF.

The chain couples TRBV7-3 to TRBJ1-2; 7 nucleotides align to TRBD1. Germline lookup yields CDR1 SGHTA and CDR2 FQGTGA. The CDR3 runs to 15 residues. V dropped 5 bases and J dropped 2; count of bases not matched to a gene: 8. CDR3 sequence (DNA): TGTGCCAGCAGCCCCACCGGGACAGCGAACTATGGCTACACCTTC. Protein product: CASSPTGTANYGYTF.

The rearrangement links TRBV4-1 to TRBJ1-1; D perhaps matches TRBD1 (5 bases). Trimming pared 3 bases from V and 10 bases from J, leaving 27 bases between. The CDR3 is made up of 17 amino acids. Germline V lookup: CDR1 MGHRA, CDR2 YSYEKL. The CDR3 region is CASSHRENRPGGRGAFF. The DNA for the CDR3 is TGCGCCAGCAGCCACCGGGAGAACAGGCCGGGCGGTCGAGGAGCTTTCTTT.

The V gene is TRBV30, the J gene TRBJ1-3, with a tentative D call TRBD1 (5 bases). V gave up 7 bases and J gave up 4 bases, with 11 bases separating them. The V gene's germline CDR1 is GTSNPN and CDR2 SVGIG (reference sequence). The CDR3 is made up of 12 amino acids. This chain's CDR3 is CASRGRGNTIYF. For the CDR3, the DNA is TGTGCCTCAAGGGGCCGAGGAAACACCATATATTTT.

This chain links TRBV5-1 with TRBJ2-7, with D maybe TRBD1 (6 bases). Deletions cut 4 bases from V and 4 bases from J, with 15 bases between. The length of the CDR3 is 14 residues. CDR1 is SGHRS, CDR2 YFSETQ, per germline. The CDR3 region has the DNA TGCGCCAGCAGCACAGCAGGGGCCCTATACGAGCAGTACTTC. It translates to CASSTAGALYEQYF.

The rearrangement uses TRBV11-2 and TRBJ2-3; 12 bases are a match to TRBD2. The CDR3 runs 15 residues. The trim removed 5 bases at V and 5 bases at J, leaving 5 bases unmatched. The germline CDR1 and CDR2 sequences are SGHAT and FQNNGV. The CDR3 DNA sequence: TGTGCCAGCAGCCCCCTGACTAGCGGGGGAGATACGCAGTATTTT. Encoded protein: CASSPLTSGGDTQYF.

V usage is TRBV27 and J usage is TRBJ2-1; 9 bases fit TRBD2. CDR1 is MNHEY, CDR2 SMNVEV, per germline (reference sequence). After removal of 1 base from V and 4 bases from J, the junction contained 5 bases not matched to a gene. This CDR3 comprises 16 residues. This chain's CDR3 is CASSLFGGGAYNEQFF. In nucleotides, the CDR3 is TGTGCCAGCAGTTTATTCGGCGGGGGGGCATACAATGAGCAGTTCTTC.

This clone occurred a few times. The chain joins TRBV13 to TRBJ2-7; 7 bases fit TRBD1. The germline gives CDR1 PRHDT, CDR2 FYEKMQ (reference sequence). Germline trimming cut 5 bases from V and 3 bases from J; bases unmatched to any gene: 7. This CDR3 region has 14 residues. CDR3 residues: CASSGDRERYEQYF. The CDR3 DNA reads as TGTGCCAGCAGCGGCGACAGGGAACGCTACGAGCAGTACTTC.

This chain uses TRBV9 with TRBJ1-3; no reliable D call. This CDR3 is 14 amino acids long. Deletions cut 5 bases from V and 3 bases from J, with 12 bases between. CDR1 SGDLS and CDR2 YYNGEE come from the germline V gene. The CDR3 region is CASSADGFGNTIYF. In DNA, the CDR3 is TGTGCCAGCAGTGCCGACGGGTTTGGAAACACCATATATTTT.

This clone was detected only once. The DNA for the CDR3 is TGTGCCAGCACCCTCGGGTGGAAAAACATTCAGTACTTC. Amino acids: CASTLGWKNIQYF. The genes are TRBV5-8 and TRBJ2-4; D not resolved. Per germline, CDR1 SGHTS and CDR2 YDEGEE. The CDR3 covers 13 residues. V was pared by 6 bases and J by 4 bases, with 11 bases between.

The DNA of the CDR3 is TGTGCCAGCCTCTCGGGGGGCTCGGGCAATGAGCAGTTCTTC. Translation: CASLSGGSGNEQFF. V and J are TRBV2 and TRBJ2-1; TRBD2 is a possible D gene (7 bases). The CDR3 has 14 residues. V was pared by 8 bases and J by 6 bases, with 17 bases between. Germline-derived CDR1 and CDR2 are SNHLY and FYNNEI. The full variable domain, rest sourced from reference TRBV2 and TRBJ2-1, is EPEVTQTPSHQVTQMGQEVILRCVPISNHLYFYWYRQILGQKVEFLVSFYNNEISEKSEIFDDQFSVERPDGSNFTLKIRSTKLEDSAMYFCASLSGGSGNEQFFGPGTRLTVL.

The rearrangement links TRBV5-1 to TRBJ1-4; tentatively, D is TRBD1 (6 bases). The germline V gene has CDR1 SGHRS and CDR2 YFSETQ. The CDR3 covers 14 residues. Between the trimmed V and J ends, which lost 3 bases and 2 bases, there was a span of 8 bases. The CDR3 is CASSSGDTNEKLFF. In DNA form, the CDR3 reads TGCGCCAGCAGCTCAGGGGACACTAATGAAAAACTGTTTTTT.

This chain connects TRBV13 to TRBJ2-2; 12 bases agree with TRBD2. V lost 5 bases to trimming and J lost 0 bases; unmatched junction nucleotides: 7. The CDR3 has 18 amino acids. Germline V gives CDR1 PRHDT, CDR2 FYEKMQ (reference sequence). As DNA, the CDR3 is TGTGCCAGCAGCCCGGGGACTAGCGGGTTAACGAACACCGGGGAGCTGTTTTTT. It encodes CASSPGTSGLTNTGELFF.

The chain recombines TRBV5-1 with TRBJ2-1; possible D gene TRBD2, 6 bases. V lost 1 base and J 4 bases, leaving 18 bases between the germline ends. Germline CDR1 reads SGHRS; CDR2 reads YFSETQ. This CDR3 has 17 residues. The CDR3 DNA reads as TGCGCCAGCAGCTTGACTTTTAGCGGAGGGTTATACAATGAGCAGTTCTTC. Amino acid sequence: CASSLTFSGGLYNEQFF.